One T cell receptor (beta chain) is described in this entry. This receptor's antigen is unknown. Base qualities are not recorded, but no much larger clone differs from it by a single base. The protocol used for the library was 5' RACE. The listed sequencing device is Illumina HiSeq 2000. Template switching introduced a universal primer binding site; the final cDNA contained a unique molecular identifier, enabling accurate counting of TCR cDNA molecules. Specific primers in the conserved constant-segment region were used to synthesize first-strand cDNA for the TCR alpha and beta chains. To control for contamination, every cDNA library was double barcoded, receiving both a SMART-Mk sample barcode and Illumina barcodes. Two successive PCR steps introduced TruSeq adapter sequences along with Illumina sample barcodes. The TCR alpha and beta cDNA libraries were sequenced on the Illumina HiSeq platform using custom primers. The authors processed their data as follows. MiGEC processed the raw reads to extract unique molecular identifiers, while MiXCR was used to determine the CDR3 positions. Recombination models were inferred per individual with the repgenHMM and IGoR tools using an EM algorithm. The tcR package in R was used for shared clonotype analysis, with sharing normalized by the product of cloneset sizes. To study raw recombination free of thymic and clonal selection effects, out-of-frame nonproductive sequences were analyzed. The raw public reads went through TCRdb reprocessing: fastp at Q25, MiXCR clone calling, in-frame beta chains kept. Identical CDR3 protein sequences are pooled into one entry, listed with their most common genes and DNA. TCRdb assigned the V and J calls; the authors' analysis was not used. For this sample there are 550,000 to 700,000 distinct CDR3 sequences; approximately 21% appear just once. Over 4% of the sample goes to the ten largest clones.

This sample is part of a study of identical twins (dated by TCRdb to about 2016). At the level of the whole study: The study deep-sequenced TCR alpha and beta repertoires from monozygotic twins, unrelated adults of various ages and cord blood to test whether fetal clonotypes persist. Replicate twin experiments were performed at different times using different library preparation protocols to rule out contamination. What the research found in general, with its limitations: Out-of-frame TCR alpha sequences shared between twins showed an excess of low generation-probability sequences compared with coincidental sharing between unrelated individuals. Because the same donors could not be followed over many years, the conclusions relied on cross-sectional statistical analysis. Fewer insertions were carried by abundant cord blood beta clonotypes; a weaker similar trend was observed in young adult naive repertoires, while no such trend was observed in memory repertoires. Zero-insertion analyses could be partly confounded by invariant T cells such as MAIT and iNKT, although diverse VJ usage argued against such confounding for most clonotypes. In monozygotic twins, recombination models systematically underestimated out-of-frame TCR alpha sharing, but the models matched the sharing seen between unrelated individuals. The excess sharing between twins in beta out-of-frame sequences was weaker because fewer shared sequences reduced the signal-to-noise ratio.

Only healthy Caucasian donors were included. The twin cohort consisted of three pairs of female monozygotic twins, all aged about 18 to 30 years. Peripheral blood mononuclear cells were the source from which RNA for the TCR libraries was isolated. CDR1 is given as SGDLS and CDR2 as YYNGEE, both from the germline V gene. Trimming removed 3 bases from V and 4 bases from J, leaving 11 bases between the germline ends. The CDR3 runs 14 amino acids, cysteine and phenylalanine included. Only the CDR3 part of the read is kept: 42 bases, read in frame from the first base. The same sample was also used in a study of T cells expressing NK-cell markers. Per that second paper: In sorted CD3+CD56+NKG2C+, CD3+CD56+NKG2C- and CD3+CD56-NKG2C+ T-cell subsets from eight donors, TCR beta-chain repertoires were profiled. Among the eight sequenced donors, only one was HCMV-seronegative, while the other seven were HCMV-seropositive. To restrict sorting to alphabetaTCR-expressing T cells, an anti-gammadeltaTCR antibody was added in several experiments. In over 5 donors, the dominant CD3+CD56+NKG2C+ clonotypes were among the top 10 CD8+ clonotypes and accounted for roughly 1.0-8% of CD8+ T cells. Those dominant clonotypes were again the most abundant among CD3+CD56-NKG2C+ cells in a few donors, at about 25-60.1%. Whether the expanded NKG2C-expressing T cell clones were specific for HCMV antigens was left unclear. The study sequenced eight donors, all healthy volunteers chosen at random: three men and five women. HCMV serostatus was determined by detecting HCMV-specific IgG in serum with a commercial ELISA kit. Bulk peripheral blood T-cell repertoires were additionally sequenced from unsorted PBMC for roughly six donors. MIGEC was used to demultiplex reads and group the reads by UMI, and MiTCR was used to assemble and quantify clonotypes. To exclude erroneous sequences, any TCR cDNA sequence not supported by at least two reads was discarded. The tcR package was used for downstream repertoire analysis, with clonotypes matched between fractions based on CDR3 nucleotide sequence plus V segment. Antigen specificity was annotated against VDJdb with VDJmatch, allowing one amino acid substitution in CDR3.

The clonotype comes from a young woman in good health. The sequencing sample was made of PBMCs. This chain joins TRBV9 to TRBJ2-1, with a tentative D gene TRBD2 over 6 matching bases. The DNA sequence is TGTGCCAGCAGCGGGAGGGCCACATACAATGAGCAGTTCTTC. This yields the protein CASSGRATYNEQFF.